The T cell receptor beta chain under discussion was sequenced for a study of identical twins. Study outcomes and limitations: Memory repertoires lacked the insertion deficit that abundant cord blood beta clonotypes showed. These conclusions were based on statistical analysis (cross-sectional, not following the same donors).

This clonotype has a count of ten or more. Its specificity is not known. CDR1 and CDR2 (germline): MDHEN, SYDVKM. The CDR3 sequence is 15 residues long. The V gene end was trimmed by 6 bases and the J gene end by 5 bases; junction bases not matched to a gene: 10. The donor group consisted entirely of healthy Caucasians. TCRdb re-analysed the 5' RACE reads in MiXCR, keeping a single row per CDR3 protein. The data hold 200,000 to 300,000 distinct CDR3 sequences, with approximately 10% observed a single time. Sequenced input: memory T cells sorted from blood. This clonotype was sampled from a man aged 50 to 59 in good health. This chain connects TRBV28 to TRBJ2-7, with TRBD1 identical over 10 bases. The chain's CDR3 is CASSYTGQGNHEQYF. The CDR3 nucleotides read TGTGCCAGCAGCTACACGGGACAGGGGAACCACGAGCAGTACTTC. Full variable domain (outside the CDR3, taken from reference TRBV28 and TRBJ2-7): DVKVTQSSRYLVKRTGEKVFLECVQDMDHENMFWYRQDPGLGLRLIYFSYDVKMKEKGDIPEGYSVSREKKERFSLILESASTNQTSMYLCASSYTGQGNHEQYFGPGTRLTVT.